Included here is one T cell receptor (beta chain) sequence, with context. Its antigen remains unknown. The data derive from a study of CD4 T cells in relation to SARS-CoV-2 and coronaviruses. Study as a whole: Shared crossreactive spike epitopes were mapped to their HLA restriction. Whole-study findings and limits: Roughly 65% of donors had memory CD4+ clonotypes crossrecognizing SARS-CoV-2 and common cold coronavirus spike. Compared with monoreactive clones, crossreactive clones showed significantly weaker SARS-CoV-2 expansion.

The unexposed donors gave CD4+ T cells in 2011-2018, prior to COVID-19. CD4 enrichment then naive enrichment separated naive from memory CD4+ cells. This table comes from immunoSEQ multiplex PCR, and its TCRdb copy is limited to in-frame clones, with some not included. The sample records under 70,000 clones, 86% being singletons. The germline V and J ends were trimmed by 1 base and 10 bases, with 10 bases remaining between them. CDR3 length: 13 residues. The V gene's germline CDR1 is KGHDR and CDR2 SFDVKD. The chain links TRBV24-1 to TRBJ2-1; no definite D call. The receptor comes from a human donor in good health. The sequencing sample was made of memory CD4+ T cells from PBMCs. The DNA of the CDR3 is TGTGCCACCAGTGATTTCACAACGGCCGAGCAGTTCTTC. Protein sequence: CATSDFTTAEQFF.